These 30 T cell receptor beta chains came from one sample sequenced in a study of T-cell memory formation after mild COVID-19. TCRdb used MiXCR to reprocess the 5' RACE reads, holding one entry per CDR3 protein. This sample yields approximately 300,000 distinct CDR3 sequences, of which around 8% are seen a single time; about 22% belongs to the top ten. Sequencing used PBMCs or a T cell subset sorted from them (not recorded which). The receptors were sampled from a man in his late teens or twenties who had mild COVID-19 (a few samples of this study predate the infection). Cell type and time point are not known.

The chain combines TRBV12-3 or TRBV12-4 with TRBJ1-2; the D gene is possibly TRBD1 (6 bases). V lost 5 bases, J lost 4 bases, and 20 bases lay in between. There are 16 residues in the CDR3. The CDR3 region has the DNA TGTGCCAGCAGTCCTAGGGGGTGGTCCTTGGGCTATGGCTACACCTTC. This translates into CASSPRGWSLGYGYTF.

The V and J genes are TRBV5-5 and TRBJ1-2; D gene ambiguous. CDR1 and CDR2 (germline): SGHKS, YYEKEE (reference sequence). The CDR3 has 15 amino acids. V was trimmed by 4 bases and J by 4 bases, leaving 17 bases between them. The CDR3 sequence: CASSPLSPRSYGYTF. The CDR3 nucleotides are TGTGCCAGCAGCCCATTAAGTCCCCGTTCCTATGGCTACACCTTC.

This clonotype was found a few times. CDR3 region: CASSLALQGASTDTQYF. As DNA, the CDR3 is TGTGCCAGCAGCTTAGCGTTACAGGGCGCTAGCACAGATACGCAGTATTTT. This rearrangement joins TRBV7-2 to TRBJ2-3; tentative D call: TRBD1 (6 bases). The germline V gene has CDR1 SGHTA and CDR2 FQGNSA. The CDR3 loop spans 17 amino acids. V lost 0 bases, J lost 0 bases, and 13 bases lay in between.

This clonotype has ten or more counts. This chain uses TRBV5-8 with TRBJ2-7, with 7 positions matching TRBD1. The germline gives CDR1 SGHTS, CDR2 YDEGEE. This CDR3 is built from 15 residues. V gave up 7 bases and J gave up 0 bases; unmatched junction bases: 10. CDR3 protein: CASGLEDRPSYEQYF. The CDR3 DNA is TGTGCCAGCGGCCTTGAGGACAGGCCCTCCTACGAGCAGTACTTC.

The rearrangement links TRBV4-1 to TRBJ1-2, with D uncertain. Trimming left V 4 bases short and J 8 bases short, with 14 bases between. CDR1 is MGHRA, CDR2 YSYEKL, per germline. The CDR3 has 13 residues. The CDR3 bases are TGCGCCAGCAGCCCCCCCTCTTCCTCAGGCTACACCTTC. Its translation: CASSPPSSSGYTF.

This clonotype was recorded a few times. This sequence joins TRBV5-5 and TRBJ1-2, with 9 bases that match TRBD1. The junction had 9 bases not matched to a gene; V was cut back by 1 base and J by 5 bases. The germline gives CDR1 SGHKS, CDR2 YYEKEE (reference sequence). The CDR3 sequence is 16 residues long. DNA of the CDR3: TGTGCCAGCAGCTTGAGGACAGGGGTTGGAATTTATGGCTACACCTTC. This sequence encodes CASSLRTGVGIYGYTF.

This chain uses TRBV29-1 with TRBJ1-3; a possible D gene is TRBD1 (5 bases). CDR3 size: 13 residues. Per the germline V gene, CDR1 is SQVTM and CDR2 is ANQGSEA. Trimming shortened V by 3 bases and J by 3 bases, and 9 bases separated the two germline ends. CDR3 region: CSVEGPGGNTIYF. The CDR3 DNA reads TGCAGCGTTGAGGGGCCGGGTGGAAACACCATATATTTT.

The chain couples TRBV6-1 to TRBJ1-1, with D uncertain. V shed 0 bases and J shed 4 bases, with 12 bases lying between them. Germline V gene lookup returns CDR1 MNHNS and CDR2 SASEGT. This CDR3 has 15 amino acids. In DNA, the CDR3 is TGTGCCAGCAGTGAAGCGGTCGGGGTCCCCACTGAAGCTTTCTTT. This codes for CASSEAVGVPTEAFF.

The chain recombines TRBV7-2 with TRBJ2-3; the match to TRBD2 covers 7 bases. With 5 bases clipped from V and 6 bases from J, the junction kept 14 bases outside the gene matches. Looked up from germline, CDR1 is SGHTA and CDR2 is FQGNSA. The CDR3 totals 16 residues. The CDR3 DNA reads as TGTGCCAGCAGCACACCCGCGGGGGTGGTAAGGGATACGCAGTATTTT. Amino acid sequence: CASSTPAGVVRDTQYF.

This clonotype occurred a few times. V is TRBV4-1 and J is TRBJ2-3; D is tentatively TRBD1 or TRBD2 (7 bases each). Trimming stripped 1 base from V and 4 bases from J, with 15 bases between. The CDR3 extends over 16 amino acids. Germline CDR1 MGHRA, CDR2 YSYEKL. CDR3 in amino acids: CASSQGQGGGADTQYF. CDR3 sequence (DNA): TGCGCCAGCAGCCAAGGCCAGGGGGGGGGAGCAGATACGCAGTATTTT.

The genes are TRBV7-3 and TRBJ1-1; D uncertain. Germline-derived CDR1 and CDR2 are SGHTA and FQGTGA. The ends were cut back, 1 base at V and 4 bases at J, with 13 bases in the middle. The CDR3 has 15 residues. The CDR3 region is CASSLNPGSVTEAFF. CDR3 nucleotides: TGTGCCAGCAGCTTAAACCCAGGATCGGTCACTGAAGCTTTCTTT. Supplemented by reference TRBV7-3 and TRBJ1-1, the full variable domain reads GAGVSQTPSNKVTEKGKYVELRCDPISGHTALYWYRQSLGQGPEFLIYFQGTGAADDSGLPNDRFFAVRPEGSVSTLKIQRTERGDSAVYLCASSLNPGSVTEAFFGQGTRLTVV.

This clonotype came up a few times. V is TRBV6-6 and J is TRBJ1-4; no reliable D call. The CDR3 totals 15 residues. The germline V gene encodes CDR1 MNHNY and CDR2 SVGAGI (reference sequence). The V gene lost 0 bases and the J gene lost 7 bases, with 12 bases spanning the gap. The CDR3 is CASSYSTGLGEKLFF. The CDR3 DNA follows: TGTGCCAGCAGTTACTCAACGGGTTTGGGTGAAAAACTGTTTTTT.

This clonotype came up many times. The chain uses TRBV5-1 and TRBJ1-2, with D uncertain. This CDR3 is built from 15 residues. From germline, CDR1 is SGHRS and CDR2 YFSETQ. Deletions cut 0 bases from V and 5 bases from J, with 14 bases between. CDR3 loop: CASSLAYDDRYGYTF. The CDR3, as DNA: TGCGCCAGCAGCTTGGCCTATGACGATAGGTATGGCTACACCTTC.

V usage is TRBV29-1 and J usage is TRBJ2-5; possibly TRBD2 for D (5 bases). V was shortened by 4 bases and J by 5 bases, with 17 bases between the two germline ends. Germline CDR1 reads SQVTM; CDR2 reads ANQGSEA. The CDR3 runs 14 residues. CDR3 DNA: TGCAGCGTTGGGGCTAGCCAAAACGGGGAGACCCAGTACTTC. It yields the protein CSVGASQNGETQYF.

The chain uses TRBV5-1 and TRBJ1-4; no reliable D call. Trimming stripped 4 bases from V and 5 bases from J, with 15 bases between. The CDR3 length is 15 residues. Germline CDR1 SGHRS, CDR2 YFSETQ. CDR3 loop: CASSPRTGWNEKLFF. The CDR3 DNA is TGCGCCAGCAGCCCCCGAACGGGCTGGAATGAAAAACTGTTTTTT.

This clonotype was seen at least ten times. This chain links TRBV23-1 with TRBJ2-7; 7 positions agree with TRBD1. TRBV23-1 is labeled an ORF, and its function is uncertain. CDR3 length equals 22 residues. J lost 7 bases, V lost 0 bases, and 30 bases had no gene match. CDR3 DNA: TGCGCCAGCAGTCAATCTTATTTGCCCCAAGGGGGACCCGAGGACAGGTTGGAAGAGCAGTACTTC. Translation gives CASSQSYLPQGGPEDRLEEQYF.

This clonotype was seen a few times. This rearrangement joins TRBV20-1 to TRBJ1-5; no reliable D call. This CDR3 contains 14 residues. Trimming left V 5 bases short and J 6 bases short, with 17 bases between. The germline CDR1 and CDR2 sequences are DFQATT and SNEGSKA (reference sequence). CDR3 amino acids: CSASTITSRQPQHF. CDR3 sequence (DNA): TGCAGTGCTTCCACTATAACTTCCCGTCAGCCCCAGCATTTT.

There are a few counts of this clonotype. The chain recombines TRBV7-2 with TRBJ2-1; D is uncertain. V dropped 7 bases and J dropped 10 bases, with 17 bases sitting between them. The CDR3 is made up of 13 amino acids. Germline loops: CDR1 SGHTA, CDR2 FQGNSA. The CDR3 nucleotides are TGTGCCAGCACCAACCGGGCCGCCGTCGAGCAGTTCTTC. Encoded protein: CASTNRAAVEQFF. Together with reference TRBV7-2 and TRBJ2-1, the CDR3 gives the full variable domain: GAGVSQSPSNKVTEKGKDVELRCDPISGHTALYWYRQSLGQGLEFLIYFQGNSAPDKSGLPSDRFSAERTGGSVSTLTIQRTQQEDSAVYLCASTNRAAVEQFFGPGTRLTVL.

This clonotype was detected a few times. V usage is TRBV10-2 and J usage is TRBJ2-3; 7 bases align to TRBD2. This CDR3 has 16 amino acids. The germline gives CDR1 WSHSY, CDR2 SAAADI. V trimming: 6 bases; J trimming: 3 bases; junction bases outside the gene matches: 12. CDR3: CASSTWVGRGTDTQYF. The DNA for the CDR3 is TGCGCCAGCAGCACTTGGGTGGGGCGGGGGACAGATACGCAGTATTTT.

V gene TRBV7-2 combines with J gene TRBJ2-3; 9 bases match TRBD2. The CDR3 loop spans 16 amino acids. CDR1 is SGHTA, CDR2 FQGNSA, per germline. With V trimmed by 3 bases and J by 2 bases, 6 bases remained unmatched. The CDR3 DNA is TGTGCCAGCAGCTTCCAGCGGGGGGCCTACACAGATACGCAGTATTTT. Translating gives CASSFQRGAYTDTQYF.

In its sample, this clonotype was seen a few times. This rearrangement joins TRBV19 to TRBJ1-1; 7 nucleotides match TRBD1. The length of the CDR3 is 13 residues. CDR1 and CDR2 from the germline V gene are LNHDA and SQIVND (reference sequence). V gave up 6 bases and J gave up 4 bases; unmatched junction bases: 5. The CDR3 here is CASREGGPTEAFF. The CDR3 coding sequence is TGTGCCAGTAGGGAAGGGGGCCCCACTGAAGCTTTCTTT.

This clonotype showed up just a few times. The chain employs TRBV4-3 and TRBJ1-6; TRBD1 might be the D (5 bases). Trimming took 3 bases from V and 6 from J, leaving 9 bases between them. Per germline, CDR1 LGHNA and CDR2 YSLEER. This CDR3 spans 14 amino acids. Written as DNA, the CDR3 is TGCGCCAGCAGCCACGGACAATCTAATTCACCCCTCCACTTT. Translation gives CASSHGQSNSPLHF.

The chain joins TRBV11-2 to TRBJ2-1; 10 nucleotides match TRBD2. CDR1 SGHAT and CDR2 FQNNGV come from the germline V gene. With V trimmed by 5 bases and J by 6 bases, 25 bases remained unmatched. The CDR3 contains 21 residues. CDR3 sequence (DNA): TGTGCCAGCAGCCCTCTAGCGGGTGACCTAGCGGGGGTCCCTAGGGGCAATGAGCAGTTCTTC. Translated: CASSPLAGDLAGVPRGNEQFF.

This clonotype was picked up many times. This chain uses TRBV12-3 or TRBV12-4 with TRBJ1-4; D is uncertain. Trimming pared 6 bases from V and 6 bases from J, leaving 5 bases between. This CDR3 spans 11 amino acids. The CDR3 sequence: CASRRDEKLFF. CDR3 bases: TGTGCCAGCAGACGGGATGAAAAACTGTTTTTT.

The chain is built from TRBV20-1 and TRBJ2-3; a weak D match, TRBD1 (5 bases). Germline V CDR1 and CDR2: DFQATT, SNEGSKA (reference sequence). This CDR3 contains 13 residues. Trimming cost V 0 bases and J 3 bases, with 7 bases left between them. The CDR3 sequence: CSARDRETDTQYF. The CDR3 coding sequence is TGCAGTGCTAGAGACAGGGAAACAGATACGCAGTATTTT.

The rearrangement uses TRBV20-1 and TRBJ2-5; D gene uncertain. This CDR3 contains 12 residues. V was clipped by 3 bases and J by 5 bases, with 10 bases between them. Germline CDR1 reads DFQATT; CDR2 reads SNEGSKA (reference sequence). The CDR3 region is CSARTASETQYF. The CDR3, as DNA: TGCAGTGCTAGGACTGCCAGCGAGACCCAGTACTTC.

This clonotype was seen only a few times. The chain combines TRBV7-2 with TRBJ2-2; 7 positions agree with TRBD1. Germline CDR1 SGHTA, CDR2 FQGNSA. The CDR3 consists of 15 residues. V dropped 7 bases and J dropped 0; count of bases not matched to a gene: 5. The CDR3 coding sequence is TGTGCCAGCATCCGAGGACAGGCGAACACCGGGGAGCTGTTTTTT. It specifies CASIRGQANTGELFF.

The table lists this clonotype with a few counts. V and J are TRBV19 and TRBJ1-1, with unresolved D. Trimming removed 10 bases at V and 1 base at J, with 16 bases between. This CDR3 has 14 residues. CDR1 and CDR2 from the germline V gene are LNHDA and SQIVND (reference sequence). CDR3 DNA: TGTGCCAACCCTCGTGAGGCTCCGAACACTGAAGCTTTCTTT. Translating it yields CANPREAPNTEAFF.

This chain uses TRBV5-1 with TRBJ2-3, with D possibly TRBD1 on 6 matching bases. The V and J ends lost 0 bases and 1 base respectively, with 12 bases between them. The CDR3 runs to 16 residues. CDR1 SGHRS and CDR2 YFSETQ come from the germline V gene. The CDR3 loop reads CASSLGWGRGTDTQYF. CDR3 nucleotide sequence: TGCGCCAGCAGCTTGGGGTGGGGGCGAGGCACAGATACGCAGTATTTT. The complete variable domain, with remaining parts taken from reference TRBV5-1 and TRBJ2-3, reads KAGVTQTPRYLIKTRGQQVTLSCSPISGHRSVSWYQQTPGQGLQFLFEYFSETQRNKGNFPGRFSGRQFSNSRSEMNVSTLELGDSALYLCASSLGWGRGTDTQYFGPGTRLTVL.

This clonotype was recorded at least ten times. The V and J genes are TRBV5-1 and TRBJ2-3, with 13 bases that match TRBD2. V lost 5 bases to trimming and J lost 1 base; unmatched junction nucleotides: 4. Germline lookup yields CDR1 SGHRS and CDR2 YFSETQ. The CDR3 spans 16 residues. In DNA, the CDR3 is TGCGCCAGCAGTCAAGGACTAGCGGGGGGCACAGATACGCAGTATTTT. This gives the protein CASSQGLAGGTDTQYF.